This T cell receptor (beta chain) derives from a study of T cell responses to AZD1222 COVID-19 vaccine. Study-wide findings and caveats: Researchers took repertoire samples only after the peak T cell response had come. Spike-specific TCR depth and breadth grew after two AZD1222 doses. Nearly half of spike-specific TCRs reportedly target variant regions that are unmutated in the B.1.351 and B.1.1.7 variants.

This table comes from immunoSEQ multiplex PCR, and its TCRdb copy is limited to in-frame clones, with some not included. The repertoire holds about 160,000 clones, roughly 92% seen once, with 5.1% in the top ten. The CDR3 runs to 15 residues. Trimming removed 1 base from V and 2 bases from J; junction bases left unmatched: 4. The V gene's germline CDR1 is LGHNA and CDR2 YNFKEQ. Regarding this clone: What it binds is not known.

This sequence joins TRBV4-2 and TRBJ2-5, with 7 bases fitting TRBD1. This sample comprised peripheral blood, obtained 28 days after the second AZD1222 dose. The TCR sequence derives from an adult who received the AZD1222 COVID-19 vaccine. In DNA, the CDR3 is TGTGCCAGCAGCCAAGCCGGGACAGAGCAAGAGACCCAGTACTTC. It translates to CASSQAGTEQETQYF.